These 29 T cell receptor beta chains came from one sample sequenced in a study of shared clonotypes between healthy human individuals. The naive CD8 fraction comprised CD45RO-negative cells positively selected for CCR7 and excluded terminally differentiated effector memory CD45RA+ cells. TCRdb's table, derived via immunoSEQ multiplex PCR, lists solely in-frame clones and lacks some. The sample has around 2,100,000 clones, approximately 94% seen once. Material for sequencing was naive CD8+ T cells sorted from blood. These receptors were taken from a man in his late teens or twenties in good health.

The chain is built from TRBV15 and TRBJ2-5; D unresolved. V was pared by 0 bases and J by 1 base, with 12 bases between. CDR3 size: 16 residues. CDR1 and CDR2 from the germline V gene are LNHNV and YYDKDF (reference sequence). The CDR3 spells CATSRDRTLSQETQYF. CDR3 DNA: TGTGCCACCAGCAGAGATAGGACGTTGAGCCAAGAGACCCAGTACTTC.

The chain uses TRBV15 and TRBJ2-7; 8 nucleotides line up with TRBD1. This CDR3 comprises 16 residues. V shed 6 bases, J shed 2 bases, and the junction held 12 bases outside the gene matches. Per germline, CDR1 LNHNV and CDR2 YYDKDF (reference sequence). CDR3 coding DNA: TGTGCCACCAGTGGTGTTTTGGACAGGGACCCCTACGAGCAGTACTTC. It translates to CATSGVLDRDPYEQYF.

The CDR3 nucleotides read TGTGCCAGCAACCCTACAGGGGGCGGCTATACAGATTCACCCCTCCACTTT. The encoded protein is CASNPTGGGYTDSPLHF. The chain carries TRBV7-8 and TRBJ1-6, with 9 bases matching TRBD1. J gave up 8 bases and V 7 bases, and 15 bases lay outside the gene matches. The CDR3 length is 17 residues. Germline assignment: CDR1 SGHVS and CDR2 FQNEAQ.

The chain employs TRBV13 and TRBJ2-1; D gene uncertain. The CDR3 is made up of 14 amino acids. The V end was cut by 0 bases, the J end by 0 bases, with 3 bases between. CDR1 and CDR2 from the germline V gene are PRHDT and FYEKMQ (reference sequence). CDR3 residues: CASSLGYSYNEQFF. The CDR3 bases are TGTGCCAGCAGCTTAGGGTACTCCTACAATGAGCAGTTCTTC.

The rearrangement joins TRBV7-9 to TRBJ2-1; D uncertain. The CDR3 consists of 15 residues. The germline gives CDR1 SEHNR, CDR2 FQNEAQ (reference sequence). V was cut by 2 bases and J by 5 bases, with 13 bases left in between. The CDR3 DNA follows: TGTGCCAGCAGCTTAATAGGGCTGCGGCACAATGAGCAGTTCTTC. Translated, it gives CASSLIGLRHNEQFF. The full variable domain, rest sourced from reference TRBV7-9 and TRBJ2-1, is DTGVSQNPRHKITKRGQNVTFRCDPISEHNRLYWYRQTLGQGPEFLTYFQNEAQLEKSRLLSDRFSAERPKGSFSTLEIQRTEQGDSAMYLCASSLIGLRHNEQFFGPGTRLTVL.

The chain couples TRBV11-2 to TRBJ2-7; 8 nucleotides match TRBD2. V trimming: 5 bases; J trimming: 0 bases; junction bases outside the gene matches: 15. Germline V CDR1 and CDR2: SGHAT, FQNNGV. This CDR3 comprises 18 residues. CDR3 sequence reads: CASSPGGMWEGTSYEQYF. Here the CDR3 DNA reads TGTGCCAGCAGCCCGGGGGGGATGTGGGAGGGCACCTCCTACGAGCAGTACTTC.

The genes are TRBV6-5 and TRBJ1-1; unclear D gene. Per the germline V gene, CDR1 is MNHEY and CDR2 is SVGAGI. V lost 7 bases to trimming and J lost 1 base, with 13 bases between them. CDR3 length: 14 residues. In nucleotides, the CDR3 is TGTGCCAGCACCCATGACGGGAGGAACACTGAAGCTTTCTTT. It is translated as CASTHDGRNTEAFF.

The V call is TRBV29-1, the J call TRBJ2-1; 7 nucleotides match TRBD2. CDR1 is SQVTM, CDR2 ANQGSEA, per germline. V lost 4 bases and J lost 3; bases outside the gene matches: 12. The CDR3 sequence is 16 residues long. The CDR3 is CSVVGFSAGYYNEQFF. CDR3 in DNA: TGCAGCGTTGTGGGTTTTTCAGCGGGGTACTACAATGAGCAGTTCTTC.

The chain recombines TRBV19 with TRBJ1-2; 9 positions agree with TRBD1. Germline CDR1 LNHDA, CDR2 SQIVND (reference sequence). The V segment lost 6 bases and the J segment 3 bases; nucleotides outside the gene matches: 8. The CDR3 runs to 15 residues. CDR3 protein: CASRRDREGDYGYTF. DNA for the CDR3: TGTGCCAGTAGGCGGGACAGGGAAGGGGACTATGGCTACACCTTC. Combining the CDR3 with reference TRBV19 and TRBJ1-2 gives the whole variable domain DGGITQSPKYLFRKEGQNVTLSCEQNLNHDAMYWYRQDPGQGLRLIYYSQIVNDFQKGDIAEGYSVSREKKESFPLTVTSAQKNPTAFYLCASRRDREGDYGYTFGSGTRLTVV.

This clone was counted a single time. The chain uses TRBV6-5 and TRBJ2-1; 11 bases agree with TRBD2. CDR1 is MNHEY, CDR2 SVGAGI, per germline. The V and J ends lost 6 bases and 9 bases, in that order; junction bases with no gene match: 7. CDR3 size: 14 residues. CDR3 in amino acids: CASSSGTSGGEQFF. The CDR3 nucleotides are TGTGCCAGCAGCTCCGGGACTAGCGGAGGTGAGCAGTTCTTC.

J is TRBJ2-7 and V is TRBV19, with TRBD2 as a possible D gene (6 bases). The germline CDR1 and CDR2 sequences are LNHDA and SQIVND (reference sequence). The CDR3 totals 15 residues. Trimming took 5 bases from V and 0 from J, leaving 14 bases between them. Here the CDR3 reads CASSSGGLGSYEQYF. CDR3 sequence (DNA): TGTGCCAGTAGTTCTGGAGGGTTGGGCTCCTACGAGCAGTACTTC.

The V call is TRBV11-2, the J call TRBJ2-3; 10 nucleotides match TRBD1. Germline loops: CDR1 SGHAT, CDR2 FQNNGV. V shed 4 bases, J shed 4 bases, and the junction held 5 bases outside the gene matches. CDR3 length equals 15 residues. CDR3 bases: TGTGCCAGCAGCTCGACAGGGGGCTACCCAGATACGCAGTATTTT. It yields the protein CASSSTGGYPDTQYF.

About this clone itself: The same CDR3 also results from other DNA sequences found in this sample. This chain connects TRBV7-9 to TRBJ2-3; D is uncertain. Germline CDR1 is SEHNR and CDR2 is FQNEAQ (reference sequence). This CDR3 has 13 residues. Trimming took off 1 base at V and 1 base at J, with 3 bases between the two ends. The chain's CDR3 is CASSLEGTDTQYF. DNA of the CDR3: TGTGCCAGCAGCTTAGAGGGCACAGATACGCAGTATTTT.

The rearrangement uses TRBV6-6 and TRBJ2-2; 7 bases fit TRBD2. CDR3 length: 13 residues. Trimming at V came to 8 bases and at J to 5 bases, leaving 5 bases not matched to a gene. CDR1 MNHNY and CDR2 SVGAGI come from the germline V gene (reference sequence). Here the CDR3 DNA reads TGTGCCAGCGCGGGAGCGTATACCGGGGAGCTGTTTTTT. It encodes CASAGAYTGELFF.

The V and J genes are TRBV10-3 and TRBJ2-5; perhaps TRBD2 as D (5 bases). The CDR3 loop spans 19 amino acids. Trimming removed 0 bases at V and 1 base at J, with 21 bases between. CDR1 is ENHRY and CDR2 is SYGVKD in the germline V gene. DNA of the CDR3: TGTGCCATCAGTGAGTCAGACGGGGAGCGCGGGTTGCTCCAAGAGACCCAGTACTTC. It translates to CAISESDGERGLLQETQYF.

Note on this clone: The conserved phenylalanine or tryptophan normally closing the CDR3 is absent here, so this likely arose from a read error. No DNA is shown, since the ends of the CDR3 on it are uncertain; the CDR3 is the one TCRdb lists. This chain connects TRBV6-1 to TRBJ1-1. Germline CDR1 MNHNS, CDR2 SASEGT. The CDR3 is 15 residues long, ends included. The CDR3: CASSEEVQSGAPSVC.

CDR3 protein: CASSVGGGVLAGEYEQYF. The CDR3 coding sequence is TGTGCCAGCAGCGTAGGGGGAGGGGTACTAGCGGGAGAATACGAGCAGTACTTC. The rearrangement uses TRBV9 and TRBJ2-7; 11 bases are a match to TRBD2. Germline CDR1 reads SGDLS; CDR2 reads YYNGEE. The CDR3 has 18 amino acids. Unmatched junction bases numbered 12, after V lost 0 bases and J lost 4 bases.

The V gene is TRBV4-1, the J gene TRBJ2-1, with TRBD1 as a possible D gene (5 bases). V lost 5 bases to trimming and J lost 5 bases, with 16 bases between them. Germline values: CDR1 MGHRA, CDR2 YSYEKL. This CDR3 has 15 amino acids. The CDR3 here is CASSLKTDSNNEQFF. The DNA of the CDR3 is TGCGCCAGCAGCTTAAAGACAGATAGCAACAATGAGCAGTTCTTC.

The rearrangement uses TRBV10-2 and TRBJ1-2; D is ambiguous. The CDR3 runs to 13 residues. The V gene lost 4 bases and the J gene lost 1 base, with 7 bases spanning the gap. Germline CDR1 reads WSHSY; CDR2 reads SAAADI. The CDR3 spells CASSVGFNYGYTF. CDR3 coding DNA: TGCGCCAGCAGTGTAGGCTTTAACTATGGCTACACCTTC.

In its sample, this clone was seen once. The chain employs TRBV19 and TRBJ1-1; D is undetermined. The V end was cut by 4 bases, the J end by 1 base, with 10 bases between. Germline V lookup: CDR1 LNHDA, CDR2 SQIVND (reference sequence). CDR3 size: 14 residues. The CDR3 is CASSTYSENTEAFF. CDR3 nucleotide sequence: TGTGCCAGTAGTACCTATTCAGAGAACACTGAAGCTTTCTTT.

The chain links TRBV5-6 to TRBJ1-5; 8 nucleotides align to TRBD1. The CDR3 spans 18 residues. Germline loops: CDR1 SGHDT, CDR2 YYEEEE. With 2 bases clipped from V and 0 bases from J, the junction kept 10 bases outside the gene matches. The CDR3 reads CASSFPLTGENSNQPQHF. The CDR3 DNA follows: TGTGCCAGCAGCTTTCCGTTGACAGGGGAAAATAGCAATCAGCCCCAGCATTTT. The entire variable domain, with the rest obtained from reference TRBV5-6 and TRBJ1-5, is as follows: DAGVTQSPTHLIKTRGQQVTLRCSPKSGHDTVSWYQQALGQGPQFIFQYYEEEERQRGNFPDRFSGHQFPNYSSELNVNALLLGDSALYLCASSFPLTGENSNQPQHFGDGTRLSIL.

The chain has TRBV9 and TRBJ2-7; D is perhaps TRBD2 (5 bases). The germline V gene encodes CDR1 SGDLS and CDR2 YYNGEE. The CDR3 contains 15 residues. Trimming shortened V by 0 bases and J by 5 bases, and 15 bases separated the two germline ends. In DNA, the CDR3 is TGTGCCAGCAGCGTAGGAGGGATGGCGGGCCACGAGCAGTACTTC. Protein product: CASSVGGMAGHEQYF.

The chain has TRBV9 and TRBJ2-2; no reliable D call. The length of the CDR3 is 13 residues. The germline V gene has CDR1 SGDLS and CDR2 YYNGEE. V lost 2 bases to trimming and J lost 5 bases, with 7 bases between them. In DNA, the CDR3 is TGTGCCAGCAGCGTCGTCACAACCGGGGAGCTGTTTTTT. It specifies CASSVVTTGELFF.

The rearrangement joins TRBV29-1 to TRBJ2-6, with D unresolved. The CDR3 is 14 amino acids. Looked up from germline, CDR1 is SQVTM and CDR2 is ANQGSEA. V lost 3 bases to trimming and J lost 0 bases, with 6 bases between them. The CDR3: CSVEVVSGANVLTF. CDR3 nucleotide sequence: TGCAGCGTTGAGGTGGTCTCTGGGGCCAACGTCCTGACTTTC.

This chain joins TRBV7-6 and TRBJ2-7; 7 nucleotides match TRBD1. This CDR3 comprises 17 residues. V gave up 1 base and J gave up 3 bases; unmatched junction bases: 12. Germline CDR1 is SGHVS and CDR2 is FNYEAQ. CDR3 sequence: CASSLGFGQVLSYEQYF. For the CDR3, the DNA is TGTGCCAGCAGCTTAGGCTTTGGACAGGTTTTAAGCTACGAGCAGTACTTC. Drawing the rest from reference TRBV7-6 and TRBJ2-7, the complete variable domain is GAGVSQSPRYKVTKRGQDVALRCDPISGHVSLYWYRQALGQGPEFLTYFNYEAQQDKSGLPNDRFSAERPEGSISTLTIQRTEQRDSAMYRCASSLGFGQVLSYEQYFGPGTRLTVT.

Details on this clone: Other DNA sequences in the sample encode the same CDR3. DNA for the CDR3: TGTGCCAGCAGCTTAGAAGGGTTCTATGGCTACACCTTC. Translating it yields CASSLEGFYGYTF. J is TRBJ1-2 and V is TRBV13, with no clear D. In germline, CDR1 is PRHDT, CDR2 FYEKMQ (reference sequence). This CDR3 spans 13 amino acids. V lost 1 base and J lost 4, with 7 bases in between.

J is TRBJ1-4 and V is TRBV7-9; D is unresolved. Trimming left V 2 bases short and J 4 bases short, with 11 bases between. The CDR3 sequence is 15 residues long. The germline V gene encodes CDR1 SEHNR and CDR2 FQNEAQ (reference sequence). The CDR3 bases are TGTGCCAGCAGCTTATTCCACGACGATAATGAAAAACTGTTTTTT. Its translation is CASSLFHDDNEKLFF.

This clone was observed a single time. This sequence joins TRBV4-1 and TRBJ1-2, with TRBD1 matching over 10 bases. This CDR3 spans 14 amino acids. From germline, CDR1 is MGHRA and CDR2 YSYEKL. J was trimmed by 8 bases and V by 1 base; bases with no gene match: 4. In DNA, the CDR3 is TGCGCCAGCAGCCAAGTTGGGGGACAGGGGGGCTACACCTTC. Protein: CASSQVGGQGGYTF.

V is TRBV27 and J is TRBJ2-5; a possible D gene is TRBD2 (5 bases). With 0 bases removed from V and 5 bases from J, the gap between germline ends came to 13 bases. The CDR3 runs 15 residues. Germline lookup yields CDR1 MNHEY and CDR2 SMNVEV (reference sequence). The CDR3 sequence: CASSLSSLAGETQYF. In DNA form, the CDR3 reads TGTGCCAGCAGTTTATCGAGCCTAGCCGGGGAGACCCAGTACTTC.